This T cell receptor (beta chain) was obtained from a study of T-cell memory formation after mild COVID-19. The length of the CDR3 is 16 residues. Per the germline V gene, CDR1 is MGHDK and CDR2 is SYGVNS. With 3 bases removed from V and 8 bases from J, the gap between germline ends came to 22 bases. Constant-segment-primed 5'RACE gave TCR alpha and TCR beta cDNA libraries with sample barcodes and UMIs. TCRdb independently ran MiXCR on the 5' RACE reads; one entry per CDR3 protein. The table includes 450,000 to 650,000 distinct CDR3 sequences, less than 25% detected once. The V gene is TRBV25-1, the J gene TRBJ1-2; tentative D call: TRBD1 (6 bases). This clonotype originated in an adult woman who had mild COVID-19 (a few samples of this study predate the infection). Cell type and time point are not known. Specimen: PBMCs or a T cell subset sorted from them (not recorded which). The CDR3 is CASSDWGRGAEGGYTF. CDR3 sequence (DNA): TGTGCCAGCAGTGACTGGGGCAGGGGCGCAGAGGGAGGCTACACCTTC.